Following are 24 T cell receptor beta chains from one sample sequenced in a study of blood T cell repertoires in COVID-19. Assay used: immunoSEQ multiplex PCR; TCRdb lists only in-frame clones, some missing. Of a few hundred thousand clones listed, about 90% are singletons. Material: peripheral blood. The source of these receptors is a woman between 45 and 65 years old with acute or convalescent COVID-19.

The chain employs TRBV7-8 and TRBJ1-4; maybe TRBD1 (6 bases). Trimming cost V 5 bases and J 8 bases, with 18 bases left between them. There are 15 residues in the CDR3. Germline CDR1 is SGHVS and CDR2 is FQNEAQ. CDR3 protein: CASSGGQPGKEKLFF. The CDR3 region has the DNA TGTGCCAGCAGCGGCGGACAGCCTGGGAAGGAAAAACTGTTTTTT.

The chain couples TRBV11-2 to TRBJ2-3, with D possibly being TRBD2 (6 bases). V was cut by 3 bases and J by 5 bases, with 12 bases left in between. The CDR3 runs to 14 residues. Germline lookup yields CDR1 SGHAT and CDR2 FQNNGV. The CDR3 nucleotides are TGTGCCAGCAGCTTTACGGGGGTGGGAGATACGCAGTATTTT. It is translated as CASSFTGVGDTQYF.

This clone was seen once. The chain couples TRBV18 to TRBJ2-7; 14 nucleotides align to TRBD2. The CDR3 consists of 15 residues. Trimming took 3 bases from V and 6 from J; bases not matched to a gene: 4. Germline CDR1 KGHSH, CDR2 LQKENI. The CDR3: CASSPGLAGASEQYF. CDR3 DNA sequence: TGTGCCAGCTCACCGGGACTAGCGGGAGCCTCCGAGCAGTACTTC.

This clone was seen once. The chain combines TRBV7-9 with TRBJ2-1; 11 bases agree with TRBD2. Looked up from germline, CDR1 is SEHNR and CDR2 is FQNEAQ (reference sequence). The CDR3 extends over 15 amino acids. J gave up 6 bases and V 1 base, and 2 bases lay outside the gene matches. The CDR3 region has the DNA TGTGCCAGCAGCTTAGGGCTAGCGGGAGGCAATGAGCAGTTCTTC. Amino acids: CASSLGLAGGNEQFF.

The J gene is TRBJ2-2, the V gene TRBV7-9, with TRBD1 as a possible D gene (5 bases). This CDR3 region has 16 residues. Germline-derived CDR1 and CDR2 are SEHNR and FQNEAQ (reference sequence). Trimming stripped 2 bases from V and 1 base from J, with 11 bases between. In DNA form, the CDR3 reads TGTGCCAGCAGCTTAAAAGGCAGGGAGAACACCGGGGAGCTGTTTTTT. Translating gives CASSLKGRENTGELFF.

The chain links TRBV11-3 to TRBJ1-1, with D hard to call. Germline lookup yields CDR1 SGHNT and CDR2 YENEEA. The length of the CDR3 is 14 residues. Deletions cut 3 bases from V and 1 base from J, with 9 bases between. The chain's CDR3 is CASSLPGWNTEAFF. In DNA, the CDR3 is TGTGCCAGCAGCTTGCCCGGGTGGAACACTGAAGCTTTCTTT.

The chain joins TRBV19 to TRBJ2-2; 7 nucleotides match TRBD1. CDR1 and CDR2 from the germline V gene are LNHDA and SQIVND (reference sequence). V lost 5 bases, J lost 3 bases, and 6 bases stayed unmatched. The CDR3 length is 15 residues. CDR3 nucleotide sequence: TGTGCCAGTAGTTCATACAGGGGAGACACCGGGGAGCTGTTTTTT. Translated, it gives CASSSYRGDTGELFF.

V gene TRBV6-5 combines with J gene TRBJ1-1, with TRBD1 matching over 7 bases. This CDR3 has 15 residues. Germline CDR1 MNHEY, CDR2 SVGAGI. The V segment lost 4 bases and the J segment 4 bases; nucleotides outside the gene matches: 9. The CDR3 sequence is CASSSSRRGATEAFF. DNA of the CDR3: TGTGCCAGCAGTTCCAGTCGCAGGGGGGCCACTGAAGCTTTCTTT.

DNA for the CDR3: TGTGCCAGCAGTGAGAGGCGGGGGACCTACGAGCAGTACTTC. It is translated as CASSERRGTYEQYF. This chain connects TRBV2 to TRBJ2-7; TRBD2 agrees at 7 bases. Germline V gene lookup returns CDR1 SNHLY and CDR2 FYNNEI. The V gene end was trimmed by 3 bases and the J gene end by 2 bases; junction bases not matched to a gene: 4. CDR3 size: 14 residues. Supplemented by reference TRBV2 and TRBJ2-7, the full variable domain reads EPEVTQTPSHQVTQMGQEVILRCVPISNHLYFYWYRQILGQKVEFLVSFYNNEISEKSEIFDDQFSVERPDGSNFTLKIRSTKLEDSAMYFCASSERRGTYEQYFGPGTRLTVT.

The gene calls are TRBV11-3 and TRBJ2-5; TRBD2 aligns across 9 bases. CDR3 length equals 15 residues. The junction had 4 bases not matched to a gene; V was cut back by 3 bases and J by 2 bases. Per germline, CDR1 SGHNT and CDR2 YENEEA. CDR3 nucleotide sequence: TGTGCCAGCAGCTTCGGCGGGGGGGATCAAGAGACCCAGTACTTC. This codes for CASSFGGGDQETQYF.

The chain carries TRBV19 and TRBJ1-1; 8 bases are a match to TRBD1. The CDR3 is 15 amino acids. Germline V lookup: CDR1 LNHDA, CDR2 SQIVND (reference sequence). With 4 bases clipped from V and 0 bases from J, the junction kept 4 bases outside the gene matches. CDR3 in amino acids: CASSKTGDMNTEAFF. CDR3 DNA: TGTGCCAGTAGTAAGACAGGGGATATGAACACTGAAGCTTTCTTT.

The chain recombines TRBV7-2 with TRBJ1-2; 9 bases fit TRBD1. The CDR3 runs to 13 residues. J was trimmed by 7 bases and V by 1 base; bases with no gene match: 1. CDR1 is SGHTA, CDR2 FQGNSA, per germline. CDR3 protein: CASSLGTGAGYTF. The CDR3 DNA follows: TGTGCCAGCAGCTTAGGGACAGGGGCTGGCTACACCTTC.

CDR3 nucleotide sequence: TGTGCCAGCAGCTCACTCTTTCGGGGTAGCTCCTACAATGAGCAGTTCTTC. Its protein is CASSSLFRGSSYNEQFF. J is TRBJ2-1 and V is TRBV7-2; TRBD2 is a possible D gene (5 bases). V was cut by 4 bases and J by 0 bases, with 16 bases left in between. Germline CDR1 SGHTA, CDR2 FQGNSA. The CDR3 is 17 residues long.

CDR3 nucleotides: TGCGCCAGCAGTGAGTCGGCGGAGGGCTACACCTTC. It encodes CASSESAEGYTF. The chain recombines TRBV10-2 with TRBJ1-2; D gene ambiguous. CDR1 WSHSY and CDR2 SAAADI come from the germline V gene. V was shortened by 0 bases and J by 8 bases, with 7 bases between the two germline ends. The CDR3 consists of 12 residues.

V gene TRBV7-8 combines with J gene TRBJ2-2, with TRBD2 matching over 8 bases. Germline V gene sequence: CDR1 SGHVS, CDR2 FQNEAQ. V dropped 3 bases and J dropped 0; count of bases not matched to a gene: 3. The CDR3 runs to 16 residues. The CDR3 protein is CASSLELAANTGELFF. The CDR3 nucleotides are TGTGCCAGCAGCTTGGAACTAGCGGCGAACACCGGGGAGCTGTTTTTT.

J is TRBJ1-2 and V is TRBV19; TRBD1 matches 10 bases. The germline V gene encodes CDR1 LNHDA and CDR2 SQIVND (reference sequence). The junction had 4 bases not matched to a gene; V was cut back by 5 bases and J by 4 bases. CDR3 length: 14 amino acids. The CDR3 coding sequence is TGTGCCAGTAGTGGACAGGGGGTTTCCTATGGCTACACCTTC. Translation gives CASSGQGVSYGYTF.

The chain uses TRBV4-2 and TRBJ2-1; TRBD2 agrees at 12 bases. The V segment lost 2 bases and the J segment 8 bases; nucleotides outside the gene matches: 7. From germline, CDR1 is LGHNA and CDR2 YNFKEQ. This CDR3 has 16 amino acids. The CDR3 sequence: CASSQRLAGVSDEQFF. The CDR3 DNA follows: TGTGCCAGCAGCCAAAGACTAGCGGGAGTATCGGATGAGCAGTTCTTC.

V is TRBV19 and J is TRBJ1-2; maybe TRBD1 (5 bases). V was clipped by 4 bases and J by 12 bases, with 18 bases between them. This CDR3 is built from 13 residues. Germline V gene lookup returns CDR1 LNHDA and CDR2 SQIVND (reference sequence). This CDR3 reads CASSTRDLWGHTF. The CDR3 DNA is TGTGCCAGTAGTACGCGGGACCTCTGGGGCCACACCTTC.

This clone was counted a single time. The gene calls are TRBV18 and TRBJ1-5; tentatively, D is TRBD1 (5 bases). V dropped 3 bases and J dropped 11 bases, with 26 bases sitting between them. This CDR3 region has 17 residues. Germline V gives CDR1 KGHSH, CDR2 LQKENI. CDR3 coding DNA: TGTGCCAGCTCACCTACCCGACAGTCGGGGGGACGGGAGTCCCAGCATTTT. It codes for CASSPTRQSGGRESQHF.

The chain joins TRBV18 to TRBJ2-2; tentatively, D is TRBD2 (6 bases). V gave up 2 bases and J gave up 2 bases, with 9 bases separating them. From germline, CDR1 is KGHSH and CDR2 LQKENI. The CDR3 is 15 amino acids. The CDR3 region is CASSPTGVNTGELFF. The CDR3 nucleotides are TGTGCCAGCTCACCAACGGGGGTCAACACCGGGGAGCTGTTTTTT.

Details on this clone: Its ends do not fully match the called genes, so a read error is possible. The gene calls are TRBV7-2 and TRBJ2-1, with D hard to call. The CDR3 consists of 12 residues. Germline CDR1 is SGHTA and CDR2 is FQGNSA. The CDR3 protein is CASSLVPLSEVF. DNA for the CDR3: TGTGCCAGCAGCTTAGTACCCCTTAGTGAGGTCTTC.

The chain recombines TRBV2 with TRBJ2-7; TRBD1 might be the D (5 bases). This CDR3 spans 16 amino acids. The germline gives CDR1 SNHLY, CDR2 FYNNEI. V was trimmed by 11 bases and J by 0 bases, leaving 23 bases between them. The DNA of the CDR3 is TGTGCCTCCTTGGGCAGGGCCCTAGGTGACTCCTACGAGCAGTACTTC. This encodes CASLGRALGDSYEQYF.

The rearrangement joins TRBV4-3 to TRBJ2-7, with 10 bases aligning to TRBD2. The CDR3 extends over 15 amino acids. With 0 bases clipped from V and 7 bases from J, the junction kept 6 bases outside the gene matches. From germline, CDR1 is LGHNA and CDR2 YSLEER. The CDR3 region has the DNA TGCGCCAGCAGCCAAGAAGCGGGAGGGCCTAATGAGCAGTACTTC. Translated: CASSQEAGGPNEQYF.

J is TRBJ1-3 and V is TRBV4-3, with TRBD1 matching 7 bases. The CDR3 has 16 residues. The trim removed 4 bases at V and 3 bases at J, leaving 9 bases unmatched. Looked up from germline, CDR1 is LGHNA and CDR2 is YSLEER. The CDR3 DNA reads TGCGCCAGCAGCCCTTCAACAGGGGTTATTGGAAACACCATATATTTT. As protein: CASSPSTGVIGNTIYF.